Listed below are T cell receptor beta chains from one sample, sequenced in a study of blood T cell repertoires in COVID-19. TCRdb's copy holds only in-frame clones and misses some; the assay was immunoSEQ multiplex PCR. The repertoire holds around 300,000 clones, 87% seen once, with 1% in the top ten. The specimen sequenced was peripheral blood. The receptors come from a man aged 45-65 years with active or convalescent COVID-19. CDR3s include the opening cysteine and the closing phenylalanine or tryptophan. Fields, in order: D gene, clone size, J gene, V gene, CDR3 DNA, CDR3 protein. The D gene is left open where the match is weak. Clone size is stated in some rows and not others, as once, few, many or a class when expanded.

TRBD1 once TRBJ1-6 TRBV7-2 TGTGCCAGCAGCTTCGGGACAGGGCGGAATTCACCCCTCCACTTT CASSFGTGRNSPLHF
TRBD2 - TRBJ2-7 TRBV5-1 TGCGCCAGCAGCTACGGGACTAGCGGGCCCTACGAGCAGTACTTC CASSYGTSGPYEQYF
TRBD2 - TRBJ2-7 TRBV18 TGTGCCAGCTCACCACCGGGAGGGCGTTACGAGCAGTACTTC CASSPPGGRYEQYF
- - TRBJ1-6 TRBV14 TGTGCCAGCAGCCAAGTCGGCGGGGACTATAATTCACCCCTCCACTTT CASSQVGGDYNSPLHF
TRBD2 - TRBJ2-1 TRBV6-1 TGTGCCAGCAGTGATCTAGCGGGAGTCTACAATGAGCAGTTCTTC CASSDLAGVYNEQFF
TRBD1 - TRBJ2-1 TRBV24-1 TGTGCCACCAGTGACTCCCGGACAGGGACGAGGCACAATGAGCAGTTCTTC CATSDSRTGTRHNEQFF
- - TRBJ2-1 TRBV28 TGTGCCAGCAGTCTTACCCGGAGCTCCTACAATGAGCAGTTCTTC CASSLTRSSYNEQFF
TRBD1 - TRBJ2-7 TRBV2 TGTGCCAGCAGTCGTCCCGGGACAGCCTACGAGCAGTACTTC CASSRPGTAYEQYF
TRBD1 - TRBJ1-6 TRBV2 TGTGCCAGCAGTGAAAGGGACAGGGGAGTCGTGGGCAGGAATTCACCCCTCCACTTT CASSERDRGVVGRNSPLHF
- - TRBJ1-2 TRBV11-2 TGTGCCAGCAGCTTAGGGGGCCCCAAGGCCTATGGCTACACCTTC CASSLGGPKAYGYTF
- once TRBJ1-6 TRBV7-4 TGTGCCAGCAGCTCTACCAGCGGCTCATTTAATTCACCCCTCCACTTT CASSSTSGSFNSPLHF
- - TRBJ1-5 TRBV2 TGTGCCAGCAGTGATGGGACGGGAGGTAGCAATCAGCCCCAGCATTTT CASSDGTGGSNQPQHF
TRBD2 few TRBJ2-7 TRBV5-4 TGTGCCAGCAGCCCGGACCCGGGGGGGTCCTACGAGCAGTACTTC CASSPDPGGSYEQYF
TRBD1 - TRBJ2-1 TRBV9 TGTGCCAGCACCCCCAGGGGGAACCCCTACAATGAGCAGTTCTTC CASTPRGNPYNEQFF
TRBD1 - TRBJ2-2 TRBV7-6 TGTGCCAGCAGCTTAGGGGACAGGGGGCGCACCGGGGAGCTGTTTTTT CASSLGDRGRTGELFF
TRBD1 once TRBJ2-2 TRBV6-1 TGTGCCAGCAGTGAATATCTCGGGACAGGGAGCACCGGGGAGCTGTTTTTT CASSEYLGTGSTGELFF
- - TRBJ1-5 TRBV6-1 TGTGCCAGCAGTGAACCAGGGATTAGCAATCAGCCCCAGCATTTT CASSEPGISNQPQHF
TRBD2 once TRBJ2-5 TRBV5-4 TGTGCCAGCAGCTTTGAGGGAGGGCGGGAGACCCAGTACTTC CASSFEGGRETQYF
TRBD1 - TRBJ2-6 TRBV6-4 TGTGCCAGCAGTGGACAGGGGGCTGGGGCCAACGTCCTGACTTTC CASSGQGAGANVLTF
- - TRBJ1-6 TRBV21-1 TGTGCCACCTACCACAGGGCCCGTAGAGACTCCTATAATTCACCCCTCCACTTT CATYHRARRDSYNSPLHF
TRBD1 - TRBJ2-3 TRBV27 TGTGCCAGCAGTTTAATGGCCAGGGGGTTGGTGCATACGCAGTATTTT CASSLMARGLVHTQYF
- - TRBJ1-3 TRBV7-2 TGTGCCAGCAGTGCAGGGCTGGCAGGAAACACCATATATTTT CASSAGLAGNTIYF
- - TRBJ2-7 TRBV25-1 TGTGCCAGCAGCCGACAATCCTACGAGCAGTACTTC CASSRQSYEQYF
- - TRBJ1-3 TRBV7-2 TGTGCCAGCAGCGAGGGCCACTCTGGAAACACCATATATTTT CASSEGHSGNTIYF
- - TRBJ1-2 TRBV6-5 TGTGCCAGCAAAGTGTACAGTCACTATGGCTACACCTTC CASKVYSHYGYTF
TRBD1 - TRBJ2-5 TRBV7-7 TGTGCTAGCAGCCTTTACAGGGGGCGACAAGAGACCCAGTACTTC CASSLYRGRQETQYF
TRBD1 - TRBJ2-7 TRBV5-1 TGCGCCAGCAGCTTGGAGGGACAGGGTGAGCAGTACTTC CASSLEGQGEQYF
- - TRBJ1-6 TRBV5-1 TGCGCCAGCAGCTTGGCGTCGAATTCACCCCTCCACTTT CASSLASNSPLHF
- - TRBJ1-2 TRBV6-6 TGTGCCAGCAGCCAACTTAGACAGGAACAAAATGGCTACACCTTC CASSQLRQEQNGYTF
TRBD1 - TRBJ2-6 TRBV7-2 TGTGCCAGCAGCCCGGGACAGGTCGTCGCTGGGGCCAACGTCCTGACTTTC CASSPGQVVAGANVLTF
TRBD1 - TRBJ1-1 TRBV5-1 TGCGCCAGCAGCTTTCGGACAGGGGGCGAAGCTTTCTTT CASSFRTGGEAFF
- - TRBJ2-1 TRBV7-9 TGTGCCAGCAGCTCAACCCCGGACATTTTTAGGGCCAATGAGCAGTTCTTC CASSSTPDIFRANEQFF
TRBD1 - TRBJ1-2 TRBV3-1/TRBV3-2 TGTGCCAGCAGCCCATCAGGGGGTTACGGCTACACCTTC CASSPSGGYGYTF
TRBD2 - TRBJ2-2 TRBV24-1 TGTGCCACCAGTGATTACAAACGGGGAGGGGACACCGGGGAGCTGTTTTTT CATSDYKRGGDTGELFF
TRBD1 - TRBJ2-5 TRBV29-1 TGCAGCGCCCTACTACAGGGGCGAGAGACCCAGTACTTC CSALLQGRETQYF
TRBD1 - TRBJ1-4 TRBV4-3 TGCGCCAGCAGCCAGTTACAGGGGACGACTAATGAAAAACTGTTTTTT CASSQLQGTTNEKLFF
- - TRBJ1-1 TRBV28 TGTGCCAGCAGTTTGGTACAGAATCCCCTCAGGACTGAAGCTTTCTTT CASSLVQNPLRTEAFF
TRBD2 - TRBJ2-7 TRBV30 TGTGCCTGCCCCGGGGGGGGCGGCCGCTCCTACGAGCAGTACTTC CACPGGGGRSYEQYF
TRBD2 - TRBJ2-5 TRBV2 TGTGCCAGCAGCGAGGACAAGGGACTAGCGGTAGAGACCCAGTACTTC CASSEDKGLAVETQYF
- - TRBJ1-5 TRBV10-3 TGTGCCACCGGCCTAGGAGGATTTCAGCCCCAGCATTTT CATGLGGFQPQHF
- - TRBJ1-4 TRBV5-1 TGCGCCAGCAGCTTGGCCCAGGGAGGTACAACTAATGAAAAACTGTTTTTT CASSLAQGGTTNEKLFF
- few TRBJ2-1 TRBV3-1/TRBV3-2 TGTGCCAGCAGCTTGATCAGGGGTTTGGATGAGCAGTTCTTC CASSLIRGLDEQFF
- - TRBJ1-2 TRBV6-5 TGTGCCAGCAGCCCCCTGGGAGACTATGGCTACACCTTC CASSPLGDYGYTF
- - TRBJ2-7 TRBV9 TGTGCCAGCAGCGTAGGGACTACCGTATCCTACGAGCAGTACTTC CASSVGTTVSYEQYF
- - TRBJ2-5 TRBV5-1 TGCGCCAGCAGCTTGGGGGGGGAGACCCCACCCCAGTACTTC CASSLGGETPPQYF
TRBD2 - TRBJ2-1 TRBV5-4 TGTGCCAGCAGCTTGGTCGGCGGGGGGTCCTACAATGAGCAGTTCTTC CASSLVGGGSYNEQFF
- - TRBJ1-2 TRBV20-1 TGCAGTGCTAGTGTACAGCCCTCTGGCTACACCTTC CSASVQPSGYTF
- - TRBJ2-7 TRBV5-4 TGTGCCAGCAGCTTGACAGGAGTAATCCCTTCCTACGAGCAGTACTTC CASSLTGVIPSYEQYF
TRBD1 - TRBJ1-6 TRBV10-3 TGTGCCATCAGCTTACAGGGGGTCGGTTCACCCCTCCACTTT CAISLQGVGSPLHF
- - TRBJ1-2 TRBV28 TGTGCCAGCAGCGTCCTCGCGGGGTATGGCTACACCTTC CASSVLAGYGYTF
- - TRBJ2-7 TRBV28 TGTGCCAGCTGTGGCGGGGGCGGGGAATACGAGCAGTACTTC CASCGGGGEYEQYF
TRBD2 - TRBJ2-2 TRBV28 TGTGCCAGCAGTAGCGGGGGGGCGGACACCGGGGAGCTGTTTTTT CASSSGGADTGELFF
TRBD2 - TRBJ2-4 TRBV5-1 TGCGCCAGCAGCTTGGAGGGACTAGCGGGAGTCGGAAACATTCAGTACTTC CASSLEGLAGVGNIQYF